The 14 T cell receptor beta chains below come from one sample, sequenced in a study of T-cell reconstitution after alpha-beta-depleted transplantation in children. The authors prepared the TCRbeta library with unique molecular identifiers. MiXCR was run by TCRdb on the PCR reads, yielding one entry per CDR3 protein. There are 700,000 or so distinct CDR3 sequences in the sample; approximately 14% occur only once, and 0.75% to 0.85% lies in the top ten. The sequences come from PBMCs, collected before TCRalphabeta/CD19-depleted stem cell transplant. These receptors all stem from a girl aged 2-10 years with congenital amegakaryocytic thrombocytopenia, due to receive a stem cell transplant.

The rearrangement joins TRBV20-1 to TRBJ2-7, with unresolved D. The CDR3 runs to 11 residues. Deletions cut 2 bases from V and 4 bases from J, with 6 bases between. The germline CDR1 and CDR2 sequences are DFQATT and SNEGSKA (reference sequence). The CDR3 spells CSARMRYEQYF. Here the CDR3 DNA reads TGCAGTGCTAGAATGCGGTACGAGCAGTACTTC.

This clonotype was picked up many times. V gene TRBV5-6 combines with J gene TRBJ2-7, with D perhaps assigned TRBD1 or TRBD2 (6 bases each). The V end was cut by 1 base, the J end by 6 bases, with 11 bases between. CDR3 length: 13 residues. From germline, CDR1 is SGHDT and CDR2 YYEEEE. CDR3 bases: TGTGCCAGCAGCTTGACAGGGACTCGCGAGCAGTACTTC. Translation: CASSLTGTREQYF.

The gene calls are TRBV14 and TRBJ2-7; weak D call: TRBD2 (6 bases). This CDR3 contains 16 residues. Germline CDR1 and CDR2: SGHDN and FVKESK. Trimming removed 4 bases at V and 2 bases at J, with 18 bases between. The CDR3: CASSPPGEHLTYEQYF. The CDR3 DNA is TGTGCCAGCAGCCCGCCGGGGGAGCACCTAACCTACGAGCAGTACTTC.

This clonotype was seen many times. The V and J genes are TRBV27 and TRBJ2-1; D is tentatively TRBD1 or TRBD2 (5 bases each). The CDR3 is made up of 14 amino acids. The germline V gene encodes CDR1 MNHEY and CDR2 SMNVEV (reference sequence). V was shortened by 10 bases and J by 5 bases, with 18 bases between the two germline ends. CDR3 loop: CATQRQADNNEQFF. The CDR3 DNA follows: TGTGCCACCCAAAGGCAAGCGGACAACAATGAGCAGTTCTTC.

This clonotype was detected many times. This chain connects TRBV29-1 to TRBJ2-5, with D hard to call. The CDR3 is made up of 13 amino acids. CDR1 SQVTM and CDR2 ANQGSEA come from the germline V gene. Trimming took 2 bases from V and 5 from J, leaving 12 bases between them. The CDR3 DNA reads as TGCAGCGTTGAACTTTCTCGTCGGGAGACCCAGTACTTC. It yields the protein CSVELSRRETQYF. The whole variable domain, filled in from reference TRBV29-1 and TRBJ2-5, reads SAVISQKPSRDICQRGTSLTIQCQVDSQVTMMFWYRQQPGQSLTLIATANQGSEATYESGFVIDKFPISRPNLTFSTLTVSNMSPEDSSIYLCSVELSRRETQYFGPGTRLLVL.

This clonotype was counted ten times or more. The chain couples TRBV5-1 to TRBJ1-4; 7 positions agree with TRBD1. The junction had 8 bases not matched to a gene; V was cut back by 3 bases and J by 6 bases. The CDR3 is 15 residues long. Germline assignment: CDR1 SGHRS and CDR2 YFSETQ. CDR3 region: CASSYLGTEDEKLFF. CDR3 sequence (DNA): TGCGCCAGCAGCTACCTCGGGACAGAAGATGAAAAACTGTTTTTT.

The chain recombines TRBV3-1 with TRBJ2-7, with 8 bases fitting TRBD2. Germline values: CDR1 LGHDT, CDR2 YNNKEL (reference sequence). V shed 0 bases and J 2 bases; nucleotides not matched to a gene: 6. The CDR3 runs to 16 residues. The CDR3 loop reads CASSQDWKLAAYEQYF. Here the CDR3 DNA reads TGTGCCAGCAGCCAAGATTGGAAACTAGCGGCCTACGAGCAGTACTTC.

This clonotype was detected ten times or more. This chain's CDR3 is CASSLELGGYNEQFF. The CDR3 DNA reads TGCGCCAGCAGCTTGGAACTAGGGGGCTACAATGAGCAGTTCTTC. This chain uses TRBV5-1 with TRBJ2-1, with D perhaps TRBD1 (6 bases). V was pared by 0 bases and J by 3 bases, with 10 bases between. The germline CDR1 and CDR2 sequences are SGHRS and YFSETQ. The CDR3 runs 15 residues.

The chain's CDR3 is CASSLEGAGANVLTF. In DNA form, the CDR3 reads TGCGCCAGCAGCTTGGAAGGGGCTGGGGCCAACGTCCTGACTTTC. The chain has TRBV5-1 and TRBJ2-6; maybe TRBD1 (5 bases). Trimming took off 0 bases at V and 2 bases at J, with 6 bases between the two ends. This CDR3 region has 15 residues. The germline V gene encodes CDR1 SGHRS and CDR2 YFSETQ.

In regard to this clonotype: A junction end diverges from the germline sequence, so it may reflect a read error. The V and J genes are TRBV6-1 and TRBJ2-1; TRBD1 matches at 12 bases. This CDR3 is built from 14 residues. Germline V lookup: CDR1 MNHNS, CDR2 SASEGT. Here the CDR3 DNA reads TGTACCAGCAGTGCCGGGACAGGGGGCGATGAGCAGTTCTTC. Amino acids: CTSSAGTGGDEQFF.

The chain uses TRBV30 and TRBJ2-1; TRBD2 agrees at 8 bases. Germline CDR1 GTSNPN, CDR2 SVGIG (reference sequence). The CDR3 is 11 residues long. J gave up 7 bases and V 7 bases, and 3 bases lay outside the gene matches. CDR3 residues: CAYRLANEQFF. DNA of the CDR3: TGTGCCTACCGACTAGCGAATGAGCAGTTCTTC.

This clonotype was seen many times. V usage is TRBV5-1 and J usage is TRBJ1-2; maybe TRBD1 (6 bases). Germline loops: CDR1 SGHRS, CDR2 YFSETQ. V was trimmed by 8 bases and J by 4 bases, leaving 9 bases between them. The CDR3 extends over 11 amino acids. The CDR3 loop is CARKGGYGYTF. CDR3 sequence (DNA): TGCGCCAGAAAGGGGGGCTATGGCTACACCTTC.

This clonotype was observed at least ten times. The genes are TRBV4-2 and TRBJ2-2; 10 nucleotides line up with TRBD2. The trim removed 1 base at V and 4 bases at J, leaving 3 bases unmatched. CDR1 and CDR2 from the germline V gene are LGHNA and YNFKEQ. The CDR3 is 16 residues long. The CDR3 DNA reads as TGTGCCAGCAGCCAAGTCCCTAGCGGGAGCACCGGGGAGCTGTTTTTT. Encoded protein: CASSQVPSGSTGELFF.

This clonotype appeared a few times. The chain employs TRBV29-1 and TRBJ1-1; D gene unclear. The V gene lost 3 bases and the J gene lost 1 base, with 6 bases spanning the gap. CDR1 SQVTM and CDR2 ANQGSEA come from the germline V gene. The CDR3 contains 12 residues. The chain's CDR3 is CSVEWRNTEAFF. As DNA, the CDR3 is TGCAGCGTTGAGTGGAGGAACACTGAAGCTTTCTTT.